These 6 T cell receptor beta chains were all obtained from the same sample, sequenced in a study of shared clonotypes between healthy human individuals. The table came from immunoSEQ multiplex PCR; TCRdb's copy has only in-frame clones and leaves some out. The table includes 500,000 to 700,000 clones, approximately 95% detected once. Positively selected for CCR7, the CD45RO-negative cells used as naive CD8 cells excluded terminally differentiated effector memory CD45RA+ cells. The sample was naive CD8+ T cells sorted from blood. Receptors originate from a woman aged 25-40 years in good health.

The rearrangement uses TRBV7-2 and TRBJ2-6; D remains unclear. CDR1 SGHTA and CDR2 FQGNSA come from the germline V gene. This CDR3 contains 16 residues. Trimming stripped 3 bases from V and 1 base from J, with 10 bases between. DNA for the CDR3: TGTGCCAGCAGCTTTGGTTTGGGATCTGGGGCCAACGTCCTGACTTTC. Translating it yields CASSFGLGSGANVLTF.

This clone was seen just once. V usage is TRBV21-1 and J usage is TRBJ2-5. TRBV21-1 is termed a pseudogene. The CDR3 sequence is 16 residues long. The DNA for the CDR3 is TGTGCCAGCAGCAAAGGCCTGCGTCCAGATATGGGGACCCAGTACTTC. Translation gives CASSKGLRPDMGTQYF.

The chain recombines TRBV11-2 with TRBJ2-7, with TRBD1 matching 7 bases. Per the germline V gene, CDR1 is SGHAT and CDR2 is FQNNGV. This CDR3 is 16 amino acids long. Trimming at V came to 5 bases and at J to 1 base, leaving 11 bases not matched to a gene. The CDR3 region has the DNA TGTGCCAGCAGCGATCGTCAGGGGGTCGCTTCCTACGAGCAGTACTTC. It encodes CASSDRQGVASYEQYF.

V is TRBV21-1 and J is TRBJ2-3; the D call TRBD2 from the table was never checked on the DNA. TRBV21-1 represents a pseudogene. This CDR3 is built from 16 residues. The CDR3 nucleotides read TGTGCCAGCAGCAAAGGGACTAGCGGGGGGGCAGATACGCAGTATTTT. Translated, it gives CASSKGTSGGADTQYF.

A note on this clone: This same CDR3 is encoded by further DNA sequences in the sample. The CDR3 DNA is TGTGCCAGCAGCTTAGCAGGGCCCACCTACGAGCAGTACTTC. Translating gives CASSLAGPTYEQYF. This sequence joins TRBV7-6 and TRBJ2-7, with D unclear. Germline assignment: CDR1 SGHVS and CDR2 FNYEAQ. Trimming left V 0 bases short and J 2 bases short, with 8 bases between. There are 14 residues in the CDR3.

This chain uses TRBV9 with TRBJ2-1, with TRBD2 identical over 11 bases. Germline V gives CDR1 SGDLS, CDR2 YYNGEE. With V trimmed by 3 bases and J by 5 bases, 10 bases remained unmatched. The CDR3 has 17 amino acids. The CDR3 coding sequence is TGTGCCAGCAGCGCCAAACTTAGCGGGAGGGCCCACAATGAGCAGTTCTTC. It is translated as CASSAKLSGRAHNEQFF.